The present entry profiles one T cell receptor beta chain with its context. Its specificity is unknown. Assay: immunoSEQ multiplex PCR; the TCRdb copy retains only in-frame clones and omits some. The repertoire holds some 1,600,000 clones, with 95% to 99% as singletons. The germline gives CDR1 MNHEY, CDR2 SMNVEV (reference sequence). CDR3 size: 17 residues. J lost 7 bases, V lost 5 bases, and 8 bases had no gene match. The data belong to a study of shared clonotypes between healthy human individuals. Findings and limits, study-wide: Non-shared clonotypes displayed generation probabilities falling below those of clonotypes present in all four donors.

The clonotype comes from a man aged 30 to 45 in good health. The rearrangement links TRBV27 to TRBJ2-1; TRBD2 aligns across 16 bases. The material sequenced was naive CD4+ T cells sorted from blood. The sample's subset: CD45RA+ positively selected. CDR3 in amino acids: CASSRGTSGRAVNEQFF. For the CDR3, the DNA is TGTGCCAGCAGTCGCGGGACTAGCGGGAGGGCTGTTAATGAGCAGTTCTTC.